These 7 T cell receptor beta chains came from one sample sequenced in a study of T-cell memory formation after mild COVID-19. TCRdb independently ran MiXCR on the 5' RACE reads; one entry per CDR3 protein. The table has under 250,000 distinct CDR3 sequences, approximately 15% seen once. The sequenced material came from PBMCs or a T cell subset sorted from them (not recorded which). The receptor source for this set is an adult woman who had mild COVID-19 (a few samples of this study predate the infection). Cell type and time point are not known.

This clonotype was seen at least ten times. The rearrangement uses TRBV6-6 and TRBJ1-6; 8 bases fit TRBD1. CDR1 and CDR2 (germline): MNHNY, SVGAGI (reference sequence). Germline trimming cut 8 bases from V and 7 bases from J; bases unmatched to any gene: 10. The CDR3 is made up of 15 amino acids. DNA for the CDR3: TGTGCCAGCGTGGGGACAGGAGGAAGGAATTCACCCCTCCACTTT. Its protein product is CASVGTGGRNSPLHF.

This clonotype showed up just a few times. The rearrangement uses TRBV4-3 and TRBJ2-7, with D perhaps TRBD2 (5 bases). V shed 3 bases and J shed 0 bases, with 12 bases lying between them. CDR1 and CDR2 (germline): LGHNA, YSLEER. The CDR3 has 15 residues. DNA of the CDR3: TGCGCCAGCAGCCAGTACCTAGCTTACTCCTACGAGCAGTACTTC. Residues: CASSQYLAYSYEQYF.

The chain has TRBV20-1 and TRBJ1-5, with 11 bases identical to TRBD1. The V and J ends lost 7 bases and 6 bases, in that order; junction bases with no gene match: 8. The CDR3 is made up of 14 amino acids. Germline V lookup: CDR1 DFQATT, CDR2 SNEGSKA (reference sequence). CDR3 sequence (DNA): TGCAGTGTGGAATCGGGACAGGGGGTTCAGCCCCAGCATTTT. Its protein product is CSVESGQGVQPQHF.

V is TRBV5-1 and J is TRBJ2-2; D is perhaps TRBD1 (6 bases). CDR1 and CDR2 from the germline V gene are SGHRS and YFSETQ. With 0 bases removed from V and 3 bases from J, the gap between germline ends came to 15 bases. The CDR3 extends over 17 amino acids. CDR3 DNA sequence: TGCGCCAGCAGCTTGGCACTGGGGGCCATAGACACCGGGGAGCTGTTTTTT. Encoded protein: CASSLALGAIDTGELFF.

This chain links TRBV11-3 with TRBJ1-2, with D possibly matching TRBD1 (5 bases). V dropped 1 base and J dropped 6 bases, with 24 bases sitting between them. Germline V lookup: CDR1 SGHNT, CDR2 YENEEA. This CDR3 comprises 18 residues. The CDR3 coding sequence is TGTGCCAGCAGCTTAGCCCGAGAAGGTTGGCAGGGAAAGGATGGCTACACCTTC. As protein: CASSLAREGWQGKDGYTF. The entire variable domain, with the rest obtained from reference TRBV11-3 and TRBJ1-2, is as follows: EAGVVQSPRYKIIEKKQPVAFWCNPISGHNTLYWYLQNLGQGPELLIRYENEEAVDDSQLPKDRFSAERLKGVDSTLKIQPAELGDSAVYLCASSLAREGWQGKDGYTFGSGTRLTVV.

The V gene is TRBV6-2 or TRBV6-3, the J gene TRBJ2-7, with TRBD2 matching over 9 bases. The CDR3 covers 15 residues. Germline V CDR1 and CDR2: MNHEY, SVGEGT. V dropped 4 bases and J dropped 2; count of bases not matched to a gene: 6. Written as DNA, the CDR3 is TGTGCCAGCAGTTCACTTCTAGCGGGAACCTACGAGCAGTACTTC. Amino acid sequence: CASSSLLAGTYEQYF.

This clonotype occurred a few times. This rearrangement joins TRBV2 to TRBJ2-5, with TRBD1 identical over 9 bases. Germline CDR1 SNHLY, CDR2 FYNNEI. J gave up 1 base and V 4 bases, and 4 bases lay outside the gene matches. This CDR3 is 15 amino acids long. CDR3 bases: TGTGCCAGCAGTGGGGACAGGGCACTCCAAGAGACCCAGTACTTC. This gives the protein CASSGDRALQETQYF.